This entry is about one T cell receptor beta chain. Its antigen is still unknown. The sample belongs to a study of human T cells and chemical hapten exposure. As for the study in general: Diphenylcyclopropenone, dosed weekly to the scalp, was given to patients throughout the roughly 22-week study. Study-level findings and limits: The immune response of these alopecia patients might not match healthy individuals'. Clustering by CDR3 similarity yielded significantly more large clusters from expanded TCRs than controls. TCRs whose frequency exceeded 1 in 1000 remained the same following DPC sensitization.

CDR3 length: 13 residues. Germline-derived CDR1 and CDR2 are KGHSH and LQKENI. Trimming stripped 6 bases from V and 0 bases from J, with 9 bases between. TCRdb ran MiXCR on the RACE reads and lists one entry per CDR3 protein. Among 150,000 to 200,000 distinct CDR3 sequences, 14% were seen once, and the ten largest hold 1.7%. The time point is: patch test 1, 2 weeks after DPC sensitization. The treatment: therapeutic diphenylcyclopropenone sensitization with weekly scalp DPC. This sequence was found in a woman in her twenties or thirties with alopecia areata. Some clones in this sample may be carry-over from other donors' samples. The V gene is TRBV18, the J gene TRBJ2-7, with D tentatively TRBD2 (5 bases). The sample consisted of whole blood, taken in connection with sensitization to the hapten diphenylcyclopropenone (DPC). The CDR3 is CASSPGVSYEQYF. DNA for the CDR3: TGTGCCAGCTCCCCCGGGGTCTCCTACGAGCAGTACTTC.